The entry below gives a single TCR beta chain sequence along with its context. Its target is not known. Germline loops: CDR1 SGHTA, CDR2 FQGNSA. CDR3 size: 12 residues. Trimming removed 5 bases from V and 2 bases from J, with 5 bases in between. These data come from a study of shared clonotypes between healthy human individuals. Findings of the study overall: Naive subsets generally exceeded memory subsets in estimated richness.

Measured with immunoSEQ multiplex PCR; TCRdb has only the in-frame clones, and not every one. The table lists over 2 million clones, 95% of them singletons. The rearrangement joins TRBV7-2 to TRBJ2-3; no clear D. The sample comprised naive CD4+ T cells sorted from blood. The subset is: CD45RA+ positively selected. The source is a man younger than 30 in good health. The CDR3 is CASSPITDTQYF. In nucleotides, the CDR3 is TGTGCCAGCAGCCCGATCACAGATACGCAGTATTTT.